Listed here are 29 T cell receptor beta chains from one sample, sequenced in a study of Japanese encephalitis immunity and Zika vaccine responses. Peptide pools at about 0.9 ug/mL each stimulated CFSE-labeled PBMCs over a 6-day culture. Each CDR3 protein gets one entry after TCRdb re-called the 5' RACE reads with MiXCR. The sample data list approximately 50 distinct CDR3 sequences. The sample in question was antigen-activated CD8+ T cells from blood, cultured, obtained during a Zika inactivated vaccine study. The source of these receptors is an adult man who received an inactivated Zika virus vaccine.

In its sample, this clonotype ranks as large. The V gene is TRBV6-5, the J gene TRBJ2-2, with TRBD2 matching 12 bases. Per germline, CDR1 MNHEY and CDR2 SVGAGI. The length of the CDR3 is 15 residues. The trim removed 6 bases at V and 3 bases at J, leaving 2 bases unmatched. The CDR3 spells CASRRLAGDTGELFF. The CDR3 region has the DNA TGTGCCAGCAGACGACTAGCGGGGGACACCGGGGAGCTGTTTTTT.

This chain connects TRBV11-2 to TRBJ1-2; D perhaps matches TRBD1 (5 bases). The V gene's germline CDR1 is SGHAT and CDR2 FQNNGV. With 5 bases removed from V and 6 bases from J, the gap between germline ends came to 19 bases. This CDR3 comprises 15 residues. Here the CDR3 reads CASSRPGGGFDGYTF. For the CDR3, the DNA is TGTGCCAGCAGCCGACCGGGGGGAGGGTTCGATGGCTACACCTTC.

This clonotype is large by share. The V gene is TRBV6-1, the J gene TRBJ2-4; 8 bases are shared with TRBD1. The CDR3 consists of 17 residues. V dropped 3 bases and J dropped 9; count of bases not matched to a gene: 16. The germline gives CDR1 MNHNS, CDR2 SASEGT. CDR3 amino acids: CASSDGDRMGQFGIQYF. Here the CDR3 DNA reads TGTGCCAGCAGTGATGGGGACAGGATGGGGCAGTTTGGCATTCAGTACTTC.

This clonotype is large by share. V is TRBV11-2 and J is TRBJ2-5; either TRBD1 or TRBD2 may fit D (6 bases each). V lost 6 bases and J lost 3, with 23 bases in between. The V gene's germline CDR1 is SGHAT and CDR2 FQNNGV. This CDR3 comprises 17 residues. Here the CDR3 DNA reads TGTGCCAGCAGACATACCCGGTCTCGGGGGCTTAAAGAGACCCAGTACTTC. Translation: CASRHTRSRGLKETQYF. Full variable domain (missing parts from reference TRBV11-2 and TRBJ2-5): EAGVAQSPRYKIIEKRQSVAFWCNPISGHATLYWYQQILGQGPKLLIQFQNNGVVDDSQLPKDRFSAERLKGVDSTLKIQPAKLEDSAVYLCASRHTRSRGLKETQYFGPGTRLLVL.

In this sample, this clonotype is hyperexpanded. The chain uses TRBV4-3 and TRBJ2-3; a possible D gene is TRBD1 (6 bases). V lost 1 base and J lost 2, with 13 bases in between. The CDR3 consists of 16 residues. Germline CDR1 reads LGHNA; CDR2 reads YSLEER. The CDR3 protein is CASSQVETGPTDTQYF. DNA of the CDR3: TGCGCCAGCAGCCAAGTCGAAACAGGGCCCACAGATACGCAGTATTTT.

This clonotype rates as large (0.1 to 1%). The rearrangement uses TRBV9 and TRBJ2-1; 9 bases agree with TRBD2. The CDR3 spans 15 residues. Germline values: CDR1 SGDLS, CDR2 YYNGEE. Losses at the gene ends were 4 bases for V and 4 bases for J; bases not matched to a gene: 6. CDR3 DNA sequence: TGTGCCAGCAGCCCCGGGAGCGGGGGGTACAATGAGCAGTTCTTC. This translates into CASSPGSGGYNEQFF.

By share, this clonotype counts as hyperexpanded (1% or more). V gene TRBV5-5 combines with J gene TRBJ2-7; D might be TRBD1 or TRBD2, each matching 5 bases. CDR1 and CDR2 from the germline V gene are SGHKS and YYEKEE (reference sequence). Deletions cut 6 bases from V and 0 bases from J, with 16 bases between. The CDR3 is 15 residues long. The CDR3 DNA reads as TGTGCCAGCATCGTTGGGTCAGGGAGCTCCTACGAGCAGTACTTC. This encodes CASIVGSGSSYEQYF.

This clonotype ranks as hyperexpanded. The V call is TRBV4-3, the J call TRBJ1-1, with D hard to call. CDR3 length: 11 residues. Per the germline V gene, CDR1 is LGHNA and CDR2 is YSLEER. The germline V and J ends were trimmed by 6 bases and 7 bases, with 9 bases remaining between them. The CDR3 nucleotides are TGCGCCAGCAGTTTGGATGGTGAAGCTTTCTTT. Its protein is CASSLDGEAFF.

By frequency in the sample, this clonotype is large. V is TRBV20-1 and J is TRBJ2-7; D may be TRBD1 (6 bases). From germline, CDR1 is DFQATT and CDR2 SNEGSKA (reference sequence). The CDR3 sequence is 13 residues long. Trimming left V 4 bases short and J 3 bases short, with 13 bases between. The CDR3 nucleotides are TGCAGTGCTAAGGGTAACAGGGACTACGAGCAGTACTTC. Encoded protein: CSAKGNRDYEQYF.

This clonotype is deemed hyperexpanded. The V gene is TRBV2, the J gene TRBJ2-1; D is undetermined. Germline CDR1 is SNHLY and CDR2 is FYNNEI. The CDR3 loop spans 14 amino acids. V gave up 8 bases and J gave up 6 bases, with 17 bases separating them. The CDR3 sequence: CASLQLRTPNEQFF. The CDR3, as DNA: TGTGCCAGCTTACAACTCCGGACCCCCAATGAGCAGTTCTTC.

By share, this clonotype counts as large (0.1 to 1%). V gene TRBV4-3 combines with J gene TRBJ2-1, with D unresolved. The V and J ends lost 5 bases and 6 bases respectively, with 5 bases between them. CDR3 length equals 11 residues. CDR1 is LGHNA, CDR2 YSLEER, per germline. This CDR3 reads CASSMGNEQFF. DNA of the CDR3: TGCGCCAGCAGCATGGGCAATGAGCAGTTCTTC.

This clonotype is classed as hyperexpanded. The genes are TRBV4-3 and TRBJ1-1, with D unresolved. V lost 0 bases and J 7 bases, leaving 6 bases between the germline ends. CDR1 is LGHNA and CDR2 is YSLEER in the germline V gene. The CDR3 extends over 12 amino acids. The CDR3 is CASSQEGGEAFF. DNA for the CDR3: TGCGCCAGCAGCCAAGAGGGCGGTGAAGCTTTCTTT.

The J gene is TRBJ2-2, the V gene TRBV27; D is unclear. Trimming shortened V by 4 bases and J by 3 bases, and 3 bases separated the two germline ends. The CDR3 is made up of 12 amino acids. The germline V gene has CDR1 MNHEY and CDR2 SMNVEV (reference sequence). The CDR3 DNA sequence: TGTGCCAGCAGTTCGGACACCGGGGAGCTGTTTTTT. Translation gives CASSSDTGELFF.

By proportion, this clonotype is hyperexpanded. The rearrangement uses TRBV10-2 and TRBJ2-7; maybe TRBD1 (5 bases). Trimming took 3 bases from V and 5 from J, leaving 14 bases between them. Germline CDR1 WSHSY, CDR2 SAAADI. CDR3 size: 14 residues. The CDR3 spells CASSDTTDVDEQYF. The CDR3 DNA follows: TGCGCCAGCAGTGATACGACAGACGTAGACGAGCAGTACTTC.

The CDR3 DNA follows: TGTGCCAGCAGCCCGGGACAGGGGGGAGGTCAGCCCCAGCATTTT. Translating it yields CASSPGQGGGQPQHF. The chain couples TRBV5-6 to TRBJ1-5; 11 nucleotides agree with TRBD1. The length of the CDR3 is 15 residues. The V gene end was trimmed by 4 bases and the J gene end by 6 bases; junction bases not matched to a gene: 6. Germline lookup yields CDR1 SGHDT and CDR2 YYEEEE.

This clonotype is termed hyperexpanded. This rearrangement joins TRBV4-3 to TRBJ2-1; D perhaps matches TRBD1 (6 bases). Germline V gene data show CDR1 as LGHNA and CDR2 as YSLEER. With 7 bases removed from V and 4 bases from J, the gap between germline ends came to 17 bases. This CDR3 has 15 amino acids. The CDR3: CASTDTGSGYNEQFF. The CDR3 DNA sequence: TGCGCCAGCACCGATACAGGGTCGGGGTACAATGAGCAGTTCTTC.

In this sample, this clonotype is large (0.1 to 1%). The genes are TRBV3-1 and TRBJ2-7; D is unclear. Looked up from germline, CDR1 is LGHDT and CDR2 is YNNKEL (reference sequence). The V end was cut by 4 bases, the J end by 6 bases, with 16 bases between. The CDR3 runs to 14 residues. For the CDR3, the DNA is TGTGCCAGCAGCCCACGCCAAGAGGTTGTCGAGCAGTACTTC. This codes for CASSPRQEVVEQYF.

This chain joins TRBV5-1 and TRBJ1-1; 7 bases map to TRBD1. The CDR3 covers 14 residues. The V and J ends lost 0 bases and 3 bases, in that order; junction bases with no gene match: 2. CDR1 and CDR2 (germline): SGHRS, YFSETQ. CDR3: CASSLAGQHTEAFF. The CDR3, as DNA: TGCGCCAGCAGCTTGGCGGGACAGCACACTGAAGCTTTCTTT.

By frequency in the sample, this clonotype is hyperexpanded. The chain recombines TRBV11-2 with TRBJ1-1; D not resolved. The germline V and J ends were trimmed by 1 base and 0 bases, with 9 bases remaining between them. The CDR3 consists of 15 residues. Germline V lookup: CDR1 SGHAT, CDR2 FQNNGV. The CDR3 coding sequence is TGTGCCAGCAGCTTAGCCCGGGGAATGAACACTGAAGCTTTCTTT. As protein: CASSLARGMNTEAFF.

By share, this clonotype ranks as large (0.1 to 1%). The chain links TRBV11-2 to TRBJ1-4; 10 bases map to TRBD1. The CDR3 extends over 16 amino acids. The V and J ends lost 5 bases and 8 bases, in that order; junction bases with no gene match: 11. Germline lookup yields CDR1 SGHAT and CDR2 FQNNGV. The chain's CDR3 is CASSAVGQGSDEKLFF. The CDR3 bases are TGTGCCAGCAGCGCCGTGGGACAGGGGTCAGACGAAAAACTGTTTTTT.

The chain carries TRBV20-1 and TRBJ2-3, with a tentative D call TRBD1 (6 bases). The length of the CDR3 is 15 residues. Per germline, CDR1 DFQATT and CDR2 SNEGSKA (reference sequence). With 2 bases removed from V and 1 base from J, the gap between germline ends came to 13 bases. CDR3 amino acids: CSARKVTGCTDTQYF. CDR3 sequence (DNA): TGCAGTGCTAGAAAGGTAACAGGGTGCACAGATACGCAGTATTTT.

This clonotype has more than one count but fewer than ten. The chain recombines TRBV6-1 with TRBJ2-2, with D perhaps matching TRBD1 or TRBD2 (5 bases each). Per germline, CDR1 MNHNS and CDR2 SASEGT. Trimming pared 11 bases from V and 3 bases from J, leaving 10 bases between. This CDR3 has 12 amino acids. CDR3 DNA: TGTGCCGGTGGGGGATACACCGGGGAGCTGTTTTTT. It codes for CAGGGYTGELFF.

This clonotype qualifies as hyperexpanded. The rearrangement links TRBV12-3 or TRBV12-4 to TRBJ2-1; no clear D gene. V gave up 1 base and J gave up 5 bases, with 15 bases separating them. The CDR3 consists of 16 residues. CDR3 region: CASSLGWPGINNEQFF. CDR3 in DNA: TGTGCCAGCAGTTTAGGGTGGCCCGGTATCAACAATGAGCAGTTCTTC.

This clonotype has just one count. The rearrangement uses TRBV12-3 or TRBV12-4 and TRBJ2-7, with D perhaps given as TRBD1 or TRBD2 (6 bases each). V was shortened by 7 bases and J by 2 bases, with 15 bases between the two germline ends. This CDR3 has 14 amino acids. Here the CDR3 DNA reads TGTGCCAGCATGCCTGAGGAGGGGGCCTACGAGCAGTACTTC. It yields the protein CASMPEEGAYEQYF.

About this clonotype itself: A much larger clone differs by one base, so this may be a read error. This chain joins TRBV4-3 and TRBJ1-1; no clear D. The CDR3 has 11 amino acids. Deletions cut 6 bases from V and 10 bases from J, with 12 bases between. Looked up from germline, CDR1 is LGHNA and CDR2 is YSLEER. The CDR3 here is CASSLDGVAFF. CDR3 bases: TGCGCCAGCAGTTTGGATGGTGTAGCTTTCTTT.

This clonotype ranks as large. The CDR3 coding sequence is TGTGCCAGCAGCCAAGATATGACAGAAGAGACCCAGTACTTC. Protein sequence: CASSQDMTEETQYF. J is TRBJ2-5 and V is TRBV3-1; the D gene is possibly TRBD1 (5 bases). The CDR3 contains 14 residues. Per germline, CDR1 LGHDT and CDR2 YNNKEL (reference sequence). The V and J ends lost 0 bases and 3 bases respectively, with 8 bases between them.

This clonotype was counted only a few times. The chain links TRBV3-2 to TRBJ2-5; the table calls TRBD2, which could not be checked here. TRBV3-2 counts as a pseudogene. The CDR3 spans 19 residues. CDR3 region: CASSHPKGFSGEAQETQYF. The CDR3 DNA reads TGTGCCAGCAGCCATCCCAAAGGTTTTAGCGGGGAAGCCCAAGAGACCCAGTACTTC.

Relative to its sample, this clonotype is large (0.1 to 1%). The genes are TRBV7-9 and TRBJ1-2; D not resolved. Trimming shortened V by 5 bases and J by 4 bases, and 14 bases separated the two germline ends. CDR3 length: 14 residues. Per germline, CDR1 SEHNR and CDR2 FQNEAQ (reference sequence). CDR3 nucleotide sequence: TGTGCCAGCAGCAACATCGAGGCTAGCTATGGCTACACCTTC. As protein: CASSNIEASYGYTF.

This clonotype has only a few counts. The chain couples TRBV27 to TRBJ2-7; 8 bases match TRBD1. Germline V gene sequence: CDR1 MNHEY, CDR2 SMNVEV (reference sequence). Trimming at V came to 8 bases and at J to 4 bases, leaving 10 bases not matched to a gene. The CDR3 has 14 residues. Here the CDR3 DNA reads TGTGCCAGCTCCCTCGGGACAGGACTATACGAGCAGTACTTC. Amino acids: CASSLGTGLYEQYF.